This T cell receptor (beta chain) was sequenced for a study of blood T cell repertoires in COVID-19 (dated by TCRdb to 2018 to 2021). Looking at the study overall: The collaborator samples originated in the United States, Italy and Spain and spanned the acute and convalescent phases of COVID-19. The material from the prospective study consisted of cDNA or gDNA derived from T cells, B-cell-depleted T cells, or PBMCs. The dataset comprised deeply sampled blood TCRbeta repertoires from subjects exposed to, actively infected with, or recovered from COVID-19. The repertoires were released in a freely available public database meant as a resource for research on the immune response to SARS-CoV-2. Samples came from the ongoing ImmuneRACE study (first 160 participants) plus 1,254 subjects from 6 global collaborators. Sample metadata almost always included a de-identified subject ID, COVID-19 status, age in years and sex. Where available, HLA class I and class II types were taken from metadata supplied by the sample provider and were not determined by assay-based typing.

Concerning this clone itself: The target of this receptor is not known. No base qualities exist here, and no much larger clone lies one base off it.

Each collaborating institution followed its own protocols to collect whole blood in K2EDTA tubes. For TCRbeta analysis, collaborators shipped samples in one of three forms: frozen whole blood, isolated PBMCs, or DNA extracted from either of those sample types. V lost 3 bases and J lost 1 base; the stretch between them is 9 bases long. The germline V gene sets CDR1 to SGHVS and CDR2 to FNYEAQ. The CDR3 holds 15 amino acids from the cysteine to the phenylalanine. Only the CDR3 part of the read is kept: 45 bases, read in frame from the first base. The immunoSEQ Assay, a bias-controlled multiplex PCR, was used to amplify TCRbeta CDR3 regions from genomic DNA. The source study handled its data this way. The number of nucleated cells in each sample was estimated by amplification of reference gene primers within the assay. Sequence reads were collapsed and filtered to measure the absolute abundance of every unique TCRbeta CDR3 rearrangement. For each sample, productive Simpson clonality was calculated as the square root of Simpson's diversity index over productive rearrangements. The table was pulled from immuneACCESS by TCRdb, which kept in-frame rearrangements only. Such tables lose some clones; where checked, under half of the loss comes from unresolved V genes, and the rest has no known cause. V and J calls and clone size come straight from that table; D and trimming were deduced from the DNA. The sample contains nearly 200,000 clones, 86% of them found a single time. 0.78% of the sample lies in the top ten.

The paper's findings and limits, for the study overall: The amount of clinical and demographic metadata varied by source and participant and was provided uncurated.

This clonotype was obtained from a woman in her 70s with acute or convalescent COVID-19. In this chain, TRBV7-6 is recombined with TRBJ2-2, with the identity of the D gene unclear. Sequencing input: peripheral blood. The nucleotide sequence is TGTGCCAGCAGCTTGTTTTCGGGGAACACCGGGGAGCTGTTTTTT. Its translation is CASSLFSGNTGELFF.